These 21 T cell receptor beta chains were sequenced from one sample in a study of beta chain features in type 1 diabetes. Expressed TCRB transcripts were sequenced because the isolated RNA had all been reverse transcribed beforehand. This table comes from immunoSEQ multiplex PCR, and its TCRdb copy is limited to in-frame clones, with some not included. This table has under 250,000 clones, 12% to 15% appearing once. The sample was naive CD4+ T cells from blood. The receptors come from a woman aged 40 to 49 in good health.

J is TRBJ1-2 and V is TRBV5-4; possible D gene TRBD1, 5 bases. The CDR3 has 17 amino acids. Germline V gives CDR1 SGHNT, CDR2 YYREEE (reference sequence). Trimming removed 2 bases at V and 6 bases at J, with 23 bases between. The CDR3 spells CASSLVFGTGGRDGYTF. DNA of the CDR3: TGTGCCAGCAGCTTAGTATTTGGGACCGGGGGGAGGGATGGCTACACCTTC. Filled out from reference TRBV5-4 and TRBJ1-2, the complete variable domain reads ETGVTQSPTHLIKTRGQQVTLRCSSQSGHNTVSWYQQALGQGPQFIFQYYREEENGRGNFPPRFSGLQFPNYSSELNVNALELDDSALYLCASSLVFGTGGRDGYTFGSGTRLTVV.

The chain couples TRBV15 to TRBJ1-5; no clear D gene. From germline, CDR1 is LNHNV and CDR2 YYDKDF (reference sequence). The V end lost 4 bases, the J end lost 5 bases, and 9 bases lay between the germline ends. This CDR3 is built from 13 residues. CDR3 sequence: CATSILRHQPQHF. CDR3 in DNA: TGTGCCACCAGCATCCTACGCCATCAGCCCCAGCATTTT.

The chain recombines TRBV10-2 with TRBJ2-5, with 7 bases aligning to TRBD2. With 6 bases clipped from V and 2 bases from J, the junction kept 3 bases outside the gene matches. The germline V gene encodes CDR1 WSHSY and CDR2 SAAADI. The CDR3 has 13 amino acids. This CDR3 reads CASRAAGQETQYF. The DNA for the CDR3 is TGCGCCAGCAGAGCAGCGGGGCAAGAGACCCAGTACTTC.

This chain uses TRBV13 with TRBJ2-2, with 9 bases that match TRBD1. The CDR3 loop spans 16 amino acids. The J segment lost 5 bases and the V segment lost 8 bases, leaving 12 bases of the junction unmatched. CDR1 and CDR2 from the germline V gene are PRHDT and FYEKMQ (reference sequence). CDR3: CASSGQGPSVTGELFF. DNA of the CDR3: TGTGCCAGCTCCGGACAGGGGCCCTCTGTAACCGGGGAGCTGTTTTTT.

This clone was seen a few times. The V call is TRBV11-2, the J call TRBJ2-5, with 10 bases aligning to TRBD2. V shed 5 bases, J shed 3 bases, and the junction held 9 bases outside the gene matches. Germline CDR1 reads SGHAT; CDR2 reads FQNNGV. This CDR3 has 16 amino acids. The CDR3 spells CASSPRPSGGEETQYF. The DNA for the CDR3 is TGTGCCAGCAGCCCGAGGCCCAGCGGGGGGGAAGAGACCCAGTACTTC.

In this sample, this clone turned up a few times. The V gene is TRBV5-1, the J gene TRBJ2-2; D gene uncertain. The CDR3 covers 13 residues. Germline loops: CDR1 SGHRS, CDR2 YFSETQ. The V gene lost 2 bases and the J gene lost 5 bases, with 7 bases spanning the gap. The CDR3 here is CASSFTSTGELFF. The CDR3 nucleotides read TGCGCCAGCAGCTTTACGAGTACCGGGGAGCTGTTTTTT.

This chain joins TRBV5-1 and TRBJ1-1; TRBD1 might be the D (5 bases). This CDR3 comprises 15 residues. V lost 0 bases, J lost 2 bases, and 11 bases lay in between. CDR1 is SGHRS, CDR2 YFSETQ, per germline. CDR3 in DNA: TGCGCCAGCAGCTTGGCCATGACAGACAACACTGAAGCTTTCTTT. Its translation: CASSLAMTDNTEAFF.

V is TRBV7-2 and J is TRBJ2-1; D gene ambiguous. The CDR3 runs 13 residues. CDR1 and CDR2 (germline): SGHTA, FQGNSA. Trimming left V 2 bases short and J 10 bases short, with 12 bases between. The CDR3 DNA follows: TGTGCCAGCAGCTTATACTTGAGAGAAGAGCAGTTCTTC. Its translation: CASSLYLREEQFF. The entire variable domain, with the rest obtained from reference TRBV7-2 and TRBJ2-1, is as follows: GAGVSQSPSNKVTEKGKDVELRCDPISGHTALYWYRQSLGQGLEFLIYFQGNSAPDKSGLPSDRFSAERTGGSVSTLTIQRTQQEDSAVYLCASSLYLREEQFFGPGTRLTVL.

The CDR3 is CASSEVRGGYEQFF. CDR3 coding DNA: TGTGCCAGCAGTGAAGTCAGGGGAGGGTATGAGCAGTTCTTC. The V call is TRBV2, the J call TRBJ2-1; possibly TRBD2 for D (7 bases). Germline lookup yields CDR1 SNHLY and CDR2 FYNNEI. The CDR3 is made up of 14 amino acids. The V and J ends lost 1 base and 8 bases respectively, with 12 bases between them.

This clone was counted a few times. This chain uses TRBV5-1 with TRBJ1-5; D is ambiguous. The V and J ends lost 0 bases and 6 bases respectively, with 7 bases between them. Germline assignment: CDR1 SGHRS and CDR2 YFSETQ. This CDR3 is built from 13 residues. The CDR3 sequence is CASSLAEGQPQHF. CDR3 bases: TGCGCCAGCAGCTTGGCCGAGGGTCAGCCCCAGCATTTT.

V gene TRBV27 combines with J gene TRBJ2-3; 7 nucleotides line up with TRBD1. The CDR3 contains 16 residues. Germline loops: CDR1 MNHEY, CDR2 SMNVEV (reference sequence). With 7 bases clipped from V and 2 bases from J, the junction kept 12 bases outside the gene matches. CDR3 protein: CASNVGTDLTTDTQYF. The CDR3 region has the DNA TGTGCCAGCAATGTGGGGACAGATCTCACCACAGATACGCAGTATTTT.

CDR3 nucleotides: TGTGCCAGCAGTGACTTACGCAGGGGAAACACAGATACGCAGTATTTT. Translated, it gives CASSDLRRGNTDTQYF. This chain joins TRBV2 and TRBJ2-3; tentatively, D is TRBD1 (6 bases). The V gene's germline CDR1 is SNHLY and CDR2 FYNNEI. Deletions cut 3 bases from V and 2 bases from J, with 15 bases between. The CDR3 is made up of 16 amino acids.

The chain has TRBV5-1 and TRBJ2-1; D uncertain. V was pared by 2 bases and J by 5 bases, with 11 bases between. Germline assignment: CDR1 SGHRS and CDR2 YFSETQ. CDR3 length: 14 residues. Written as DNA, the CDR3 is TGCGCCAGCAGCTTCACAAGAACAGACAATGAGCAGTTCTTC. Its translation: CASSFTRTDNEQFF.

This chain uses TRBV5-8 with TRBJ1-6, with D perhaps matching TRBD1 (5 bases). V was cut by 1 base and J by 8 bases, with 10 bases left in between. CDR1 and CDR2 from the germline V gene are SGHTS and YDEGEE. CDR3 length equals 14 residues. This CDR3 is CASSLQGRYSPLHF. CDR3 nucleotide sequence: TGTGCCAGCAGCTTGCAGGGCCGGTATTCACCCCTCCACTTT.

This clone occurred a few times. The CDR3 region has the DNA TGTGCCAGCAGCTTGGGCCGGGGGGCAGGAGATACGCAGTATTTT. Protein: CASSLGRGAGDTQYF. The V and J genes are TRBV5-4 and TRBJ2-3; D perhaps matches TRBD2 (7 bases). Germline CDR1 reads SGHNT; CDR2 reads YYREEE (reference sequence). This CDR3 is built from 15 residues. V dropped 0 bases and J dropped 5 bases, with 13 bases sitting between them.

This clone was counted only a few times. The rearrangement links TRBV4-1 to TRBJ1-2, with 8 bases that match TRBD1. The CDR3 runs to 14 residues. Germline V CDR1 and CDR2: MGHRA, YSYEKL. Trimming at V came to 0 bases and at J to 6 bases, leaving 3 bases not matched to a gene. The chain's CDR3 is CASSQEDRAHGYTF. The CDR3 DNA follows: TGCGCCAGCAGCCAAGAGGACAGGGCGCATGGCTACACCTTC.

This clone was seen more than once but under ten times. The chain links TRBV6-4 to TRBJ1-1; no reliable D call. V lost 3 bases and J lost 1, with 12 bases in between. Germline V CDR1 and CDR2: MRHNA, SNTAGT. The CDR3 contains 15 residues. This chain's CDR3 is CASSETARSNTEAFF. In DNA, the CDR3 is TGTGCCAGCAGTGAAACAGCAAGATCGAACACTGAAGCTTTCTTT.

As DNA, the CDR3 is TGTGCCAGCTCAAGGGACAGCTCCTACGAGCAGTACTTC. This encodes CASSRDSSYEQYF. The chain is built from TRBV18 and TRBJ2-7, with 7 bases aligning to TRBD1. Germline-derived CDR1 and CDR2 are KGHSH and LQKENI. V shed 5 bases and J 0 bases; nucleotides not matched to a gene: 1. The CDR3 totals 13 residues.

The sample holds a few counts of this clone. The CDR3 DNA follows: TGCGCCAGCAGCCAAGATCGAACAACAGGGGGACGCTCTGGGGCCAACGTCCTGACTTTC. Protein sequence: CASSQDRTTGGRSGANVLTF. The chain has TRBV4-1 and TRBJ2-6; 8 bases align to TRBD1. Germline loops: CDR1 MGHRA, CDR2 YSYEKL. V shed 0 bases, J shed 0 bases, and the junction held 10 bases outside the gene matches. CDR3 length equals 20 residues.

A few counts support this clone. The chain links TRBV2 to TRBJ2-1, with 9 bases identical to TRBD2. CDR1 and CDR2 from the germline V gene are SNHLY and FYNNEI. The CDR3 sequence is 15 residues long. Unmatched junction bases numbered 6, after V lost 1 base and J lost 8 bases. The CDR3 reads CASSEGAGGLYEQFF. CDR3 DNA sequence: TGTGCCAGCAGTGAAGGGGCGGGGGGGCTTTATGAGCAGTTCTTC.

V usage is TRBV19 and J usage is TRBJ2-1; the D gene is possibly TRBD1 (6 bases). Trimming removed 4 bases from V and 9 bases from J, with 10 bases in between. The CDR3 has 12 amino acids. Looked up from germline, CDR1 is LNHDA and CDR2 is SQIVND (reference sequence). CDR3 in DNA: TGTGCCAGTAGTACTACAGGGAGTGAGCAGTTCTTC. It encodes CASSTTGSEQFF.